This TCR beta chain originates from a study of T-cell reconstitution after alpha-beta-depleted transplantation in children. Study results and caveats: Counts and diversity of T cells one year after transplant came mostly from newly produced T cells. Alpha-beta T cells present about two months after transplant were reported to originate from several hundred expanded graft clones. From surviving recipient T cells and thymic progenitors came the high day-60 TCRbeta diversity observed in some patients.

This clonotype was counted many times. The antigen is unknown. Unique molecular identifiers featured in how the TCRbeta library was prepared. MiXCR was run by TCRdb on the PCR reads, yielding one entry per CDR3 protein. The profile shows fewer than 700,000 distinct CDR3 sequences, approximately 12% of them singletons. The sequence came from a male patient under 18 who had a stem cell transplant for acute myeloid leukemia, so the T cells may come from the graft donor. The sequencing here drew on PBMCs, mostly from graft donor cells, taken 360 days after TCRalphabeta/CD19-depleted stem cell transplant.

Here the CDR3 reads CASRGLAKNIQYF. The CDR3 nucleotides read TGTGCCAGCCGGGGCTTAGCCAAAAACATTCAGTACTTC. This chain connects TRBV28 to TRBJ2-4, with D possibly being TRBD1 or TRBD2 (5 bases each). Germline V CDR1 and CDR2: MDHEN, SYDVKM. This CDR3 contains 13 residues. V lost 8 bases to trimming and J lost 0 bases, with 8 bases between them.